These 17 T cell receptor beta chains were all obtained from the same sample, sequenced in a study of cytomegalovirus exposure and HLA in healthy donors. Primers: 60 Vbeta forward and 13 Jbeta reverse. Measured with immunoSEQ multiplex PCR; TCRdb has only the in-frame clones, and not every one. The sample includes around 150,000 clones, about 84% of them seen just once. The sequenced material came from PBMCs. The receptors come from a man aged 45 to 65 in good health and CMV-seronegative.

Here the CDR3 DNA reads TGTGCCTGGGGCGACAGATCGAACACTGAAGCTTTCTTT. Amino acids: CAWGDRSNTEAFF. V and J are TRBV30 and TRBJ1-1; possibly TRBD1 for D (5 bases). The V end was cut by 5 bases, the J end by 1 base, with 11 bases between. Germline lookup yields CDR1 GTSNPN and CDR2 SVGIG (reference sequence). The CDR3 has 13 residues.

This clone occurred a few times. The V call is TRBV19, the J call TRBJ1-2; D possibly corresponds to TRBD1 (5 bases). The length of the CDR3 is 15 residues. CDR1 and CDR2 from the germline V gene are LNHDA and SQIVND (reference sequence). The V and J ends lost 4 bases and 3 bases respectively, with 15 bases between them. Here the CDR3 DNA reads TGTGCCAGTAGTACCTCGGACATCGGAGACTATGGCTACACCTTC. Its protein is CASSTSDIGDYGYTF.

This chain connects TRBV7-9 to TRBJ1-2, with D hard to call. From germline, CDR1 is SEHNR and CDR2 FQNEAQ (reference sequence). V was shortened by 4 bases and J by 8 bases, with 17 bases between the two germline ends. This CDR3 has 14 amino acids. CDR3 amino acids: CASSSLTRVEGYTF. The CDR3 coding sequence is TGTGCCAGCAGCTCCTTGACCCGAGTGGAGGGCTACACCTTC.

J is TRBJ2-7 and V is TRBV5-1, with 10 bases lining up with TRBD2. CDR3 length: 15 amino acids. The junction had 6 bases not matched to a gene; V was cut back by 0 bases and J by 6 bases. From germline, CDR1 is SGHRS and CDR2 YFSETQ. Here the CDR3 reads CASSLGSGRAREQYF. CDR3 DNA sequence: TGCGCCAGCAGCTTGGGGAGCGGGAGGGCCCGCGAGCAGTACTTC.

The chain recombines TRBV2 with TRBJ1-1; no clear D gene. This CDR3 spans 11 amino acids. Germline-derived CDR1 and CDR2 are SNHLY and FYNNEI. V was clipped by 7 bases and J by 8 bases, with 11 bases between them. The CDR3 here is CASKVYEEAFF. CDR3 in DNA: TGTGCCAGCAAAGTCTACGAAGAAGCTTTCTTT.

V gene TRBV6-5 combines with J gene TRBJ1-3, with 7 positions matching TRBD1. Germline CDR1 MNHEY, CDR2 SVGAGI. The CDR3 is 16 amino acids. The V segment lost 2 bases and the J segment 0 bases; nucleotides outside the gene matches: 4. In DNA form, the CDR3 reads TGTGCCAGCAGTTACGCCGGGACAGACTCTGGAAACACCATATATTTT. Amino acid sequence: CASSYAGTDSGNTIYF.

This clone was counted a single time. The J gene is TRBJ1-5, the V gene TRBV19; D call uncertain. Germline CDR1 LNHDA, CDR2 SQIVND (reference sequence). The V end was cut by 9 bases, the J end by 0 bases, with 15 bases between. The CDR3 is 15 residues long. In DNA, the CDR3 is TGTGCCAGCAAACCGACTTTATATAGCAATCAGCCCCAGCATTTT. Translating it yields CASKPTLYSNQPQHF.

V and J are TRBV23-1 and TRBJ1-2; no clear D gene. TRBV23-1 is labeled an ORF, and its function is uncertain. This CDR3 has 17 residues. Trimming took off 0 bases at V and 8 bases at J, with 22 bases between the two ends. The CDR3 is CASSQSVWQDEHYGYTF. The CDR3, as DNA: TGCGCCAGCAGTCAATCGGTCTGGCAGGATGAACATTACGGCTACACCTTC.

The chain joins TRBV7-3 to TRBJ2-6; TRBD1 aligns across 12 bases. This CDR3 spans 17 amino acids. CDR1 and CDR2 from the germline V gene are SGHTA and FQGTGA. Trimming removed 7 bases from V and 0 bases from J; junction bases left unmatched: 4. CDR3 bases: TGTGCCAGCACAGGGACAGGGGGCTCCTCTGGGGCCAACGTCCTGACTTTC. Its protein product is CASTGTGGSSGANVLTF.

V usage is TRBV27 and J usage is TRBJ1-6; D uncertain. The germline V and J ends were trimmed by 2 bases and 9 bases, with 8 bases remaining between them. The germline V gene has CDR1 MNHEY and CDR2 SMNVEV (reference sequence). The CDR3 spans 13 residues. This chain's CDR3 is CASSLTGSSPLHF. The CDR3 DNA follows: TGTGCCAGCAGTTTAACCGGGAGTTCACCCCTCCACTTT.

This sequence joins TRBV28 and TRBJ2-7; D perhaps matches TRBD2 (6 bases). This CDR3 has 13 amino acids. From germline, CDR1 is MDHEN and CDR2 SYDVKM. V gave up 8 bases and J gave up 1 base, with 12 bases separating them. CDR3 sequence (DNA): TGTGCCAGCCATGGGACTTATTCCTACGAGCAGTACTTC. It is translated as CASHGTYSYEQYF.

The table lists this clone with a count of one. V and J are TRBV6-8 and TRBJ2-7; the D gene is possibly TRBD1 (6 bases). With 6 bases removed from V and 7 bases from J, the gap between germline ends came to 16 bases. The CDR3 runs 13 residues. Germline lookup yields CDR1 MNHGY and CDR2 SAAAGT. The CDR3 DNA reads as TGTGCCAGCAGAGCCCACAGGGTTCGAGAGCAGTACTTC. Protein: CASRAHRVREQYF.

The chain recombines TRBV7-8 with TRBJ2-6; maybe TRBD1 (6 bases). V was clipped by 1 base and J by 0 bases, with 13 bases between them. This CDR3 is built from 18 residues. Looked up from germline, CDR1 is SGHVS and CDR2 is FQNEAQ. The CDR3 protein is CASSLGSGQASGANVLTF. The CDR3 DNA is TGTGCCAGCAGCTTAGGTTCGGGACAAGCCTCTGGGGCCAACGTCCTGACTTTC.

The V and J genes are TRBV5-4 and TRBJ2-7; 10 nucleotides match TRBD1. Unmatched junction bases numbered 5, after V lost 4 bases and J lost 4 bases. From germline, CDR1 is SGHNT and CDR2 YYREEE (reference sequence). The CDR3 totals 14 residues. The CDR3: CASSPRDRGYEQYF. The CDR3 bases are TGTGCCAGCAGCCCCCGGGACAGGGGTTACGAGCAGTACTTC.

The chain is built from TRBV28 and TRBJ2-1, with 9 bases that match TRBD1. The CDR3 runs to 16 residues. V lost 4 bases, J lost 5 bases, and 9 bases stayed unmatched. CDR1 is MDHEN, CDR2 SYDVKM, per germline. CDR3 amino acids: CASSSSGTGKDNEQFF. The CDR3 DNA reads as TGTGCCAGCAGTTCATCCGGGACAGGGAAGGACAATGAGCAGTTCTTC.

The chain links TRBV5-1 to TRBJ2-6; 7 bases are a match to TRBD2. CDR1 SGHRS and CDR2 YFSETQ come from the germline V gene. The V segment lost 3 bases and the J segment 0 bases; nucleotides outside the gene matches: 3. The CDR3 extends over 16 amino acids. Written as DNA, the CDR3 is TGCGCCAGCAGCTCCGGGGGGTTCTCTGGGGCCAACGTCCTGACTTTC. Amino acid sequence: CASSSGGFSGANVLTF.

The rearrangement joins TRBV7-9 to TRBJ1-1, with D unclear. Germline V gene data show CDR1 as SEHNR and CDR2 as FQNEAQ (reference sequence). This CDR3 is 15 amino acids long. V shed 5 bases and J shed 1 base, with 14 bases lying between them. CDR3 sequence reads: CASSPGGGRNTEAFF. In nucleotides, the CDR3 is TGTGCCAGCAGCCCGGGAGGAGGGCGGAACACTGAAGCTTTCTTT.